Below are 13 T cell receptor beta chains sequenced from a single sample in a study of Graves' ophthalmopathy and Graves' hyperthyroidism. Amplifying from RNA transcripts, the study obtained TCR beta CDR3 regions. Second-round multiplex PCR followed a first-round RT-PCR using HTBI primers. MiXCR, run by TCRdb on the multiplex PCR reads, gives a single entry per CDR3 protein. This sample has some 390,000 distinct CDR3 sequences, with around 16% found just once. Sample: peripheral blood. These receptors were collected from a woman between 18 and 30 years old with Graves' ophthalmopathy.

This clonotype appeared a few times. V usage is TRBV7-2 and J usage is TRBJ2-5; 16 bases are a match to TRBD2. V lost 5 bases, J lost 2 bases, and 2 bases stayed unmatched. The CDR3 runs to 16 residues. CDR1 is SGHTA and CDR2 is FQGNSA in the germline V gene. CDR3 coding DNA: TGTGCCAGCAGCATGGGACTAGCGGGAGGGCAAGAGACCCAGTACTTC. Its protein product is CASSMGLAGGQETQYF.

This clonotype was seen many times. The chain is built from TRBV5-1 and TRBJ1-2; no reliable D call. Per the germline V gene, CDR1 is SGHRS and CDR2 is YFSETQ. The CDR3 consists of 12 residues. Trimming removed 4 bases from V and 8 bases from J, with 12 bases in between. The CDR3 protein is CASSLNVEGYTF. The CDR3 DNA follows: TGCGCCAGCAGCCTCAACGTTGAGGGCTACACCTTC.

The genes are TRBV27 and TRBJ2-5, with D perhaps matching TRBD1 (5 bases). The last part of the DNA fits TRBJ2-7 better; the J call may be wrong. This CDR3 has 16 amino acids. Germline CDR1 reads MNHEY; CDR2 reads SMNVEV (reference sequence). CDR3 sequence reads: CASSLWGGASPYEQYF. The DNA for the CDR3 is TGTGCCAGCAGTTTATGGGGTGGGGCCAGTCCCTACGAGCAGTACTTC.

This clonotype was seen many times. The chain is built from TRBV30 and TRBJ2-2, with TRBD2 as a possible D gene (6 bases). The V end was cut by 8 bases, the J end by 7 bases, with 14 bases between. The CDR3 is 12 residues long. Germline V gene lookup returns CDR1 GTSNPN and CDR2 SVGIG (reference sequence). CDR3 in amino acids: CAGVRGNGELFF. CDR3 sequence (DNA): TGTGCCGGTGTTCGGGGGAACGGGGAGCTGTTTTTT.

In this sample, this clonotype turned up many times. V and J are TRBV5-4 and TRBJ1-6, with TRBD1 matching 7 bases. V was pared by 0 bases and J by 8 bases, with 8 bases of the junction left unmatched. CDR3 length: 16 amino acids. Germline V gene sequence: CDR1 SGHNT, CDR2 YYREEE (reference sequence). CDR3 loop: CASSLGGTAYDSPLHF. CDR3 nucleotide sequence: TGTGCCAGCAGCTTGGGGGGGACAGCTTATGATTCACCCCTCCACTTT.

This clonotype was detected ten times or more. This sequence joins TRBV27 and TRBJ1-1, with D perhaps TRBD1 (5 bases). The CDR3 length is 15 residues. The V and J ends lost 4 bases and 3 bases respectively, with 15 bases between them. Germline CDR1 and CDR2: MNHEY and SMNVEV (reference sequence). CDR3 nucleotide sequence: TGTGCCAGCAGTTACAGCCGGCGGGGGGACACTGAAGCTTTCTTT. This translates into CASSYSRRGDTEAFF.

This clonotype was counted at least ten times. The rearrangement uses TRBV6-5 and TRBJ2-2; maybe TRBD2 (6 bases). The CDR3 covers 15 residues. V was trimmed by 6 bases and J by 5 bases, leaving 16 bases between them. CDR1 MNHEY and CDR2 SVGAGI come from the germline V gene. For the CDR3, the DNA is TGTGCCAGCAGCGCCGGGAGAACGGTAACCGGGGAGCTGTTTTTT. Encoded protein: CASSAGRTVTGELFF.

The chain is built from TRBV7-8 and TRBJ2-5; D ambiguous. The CDR3 runs 12 residues. With 2 bases removed from V and 10 bases from J, the gap between germline ends came to 11 bases. Germline V gives CDR1 SGHVS, CDR2 FQNEAQ. CDR3 protein: CASSLPDVYQYF. The CDR3 DNA follows: TGTGCCAGCAGCTTACCGGACGTCTACCAGTACTTC. Full variable domain (missing parts from reference TRBV7-8 and TRBJ2-5): GAGVSQSPRYKVAKRGQDVALRCDPISGHVSLFWYQQALGQGPEFLTYFQNEAQLDKSGLPSDRFFAERPEGSVSTLKIQRTQQEDSAVYLCASSLPDVYQYFGPGTRLLVL.

This clonotype showed up many times. The chain is built from TRBV29-1 and TRBJ2-5; D remains unclear. This CDR3 has 15 residues. Trimming removed 4 bases from V and 5 bases from J, with 20 bases in between. Germline V CDR1 and CDR2: SQVTM, ANQGSEA. CDR3 sequence (DNA): TGCAGCGTTGCCCCCGGGCCTCAAGGACGGGAGACCCAGTACTTC. Translated, it gives CSVAPGPQGRETQYF. The full variable domain, with the rest looked up from reference TRBV29-1 and TRBJ2-5, is SAVISQKPSRDICQRGTSLTIQCQVDSQVTMMFWYRQQPGQSLTLIATANQGSEATYESGFVIDKFPISRPNLTFSTLTVSNMSPEDSSIYLCSVAPGPQGRETQYFGPGTRLLVL.

The sample holds many counts of this clonotype. The junction differs from germline at one of its ends, possibly a read error. The chain recombines TRBV28 with TRBJ1-5, with 9 positions matching TRBD1. This CDR3 contains 14 residues. Germline V gives CDR1 MDHEN, CDR2 SYDVKM. This CDR3 is CACSPGTGFQPQHF. CDR3 in DNA: TGTGCCTGCAGTCCCGGGACAGGGTTTCAGCCCCAGCATTTT.

This clonotype came up many times. V and J are TRBV6-5 and TRBJ1-1; D is unresolved. Germline V gene data show CDR1 as MNHEY and CDR2 as SVGAGI. This CDR3 spans 15 amino acids. V shed 2 bases and J shed 1 base, with 11 bases lying between them. This chain's CDR3 is CASSYLPIQNTEAFF. The CDR3 DNA is TGTGCCAGCAGTTACCTCCCTATCCAGAACACTGAAGCTTTCTTT.

This clonotype has at least ten counts. The V and J genes are TRBV11-2 and TRBJ2-7; unclear D gene. CDR3 length equals 14 residues. Per germline, CDR1 SGHAT and CDR2 FQNNGV. V dropped 5 bases and J dropped 3 bases, with 14 bases sitting between them. As DNA, the CDR3 is TGTGCCAGCAGCCCGCAGGATGGCTACTACGAGCAGTACTTC. As protein: CASSPQDGYYEQYF.

Many counts were recorded for this clonotype. The chain uses TRBV6-5 and TRBJ2-4, with D possibly TRBD1 on 6 matching bases. V gave up 2 bases and J gave up 7 bases, with 24 bases separating them. Germline V lookup: CDR1 MNHEY, CDR2 SVGAGI. This CDR3 spans 18 amino acids. The CDR3 protein is CASSYTNPGTTSANIQYF. The CDR3, as DNA: TGTGCCAGCAGTTACACTAACCCGGGGACAACCTCGGCGAACATTCAGTACTTC.